This T cell receptor beta chain appears in the sequencing data of a study of T cell repertoires in cytomegalovirus infection. V was cut by 5 bases and J by 8 bases, with 12 bases left in between. There are 12 residues in the CDR3. Using its own MiXCR run on the reads, TCRdb lists one record per CDR3 protein. The sample lists about 740,000 distinct CDR3 sequences, 35% occurring once. Study-wide results and caveats: CMV carriers having the relevant HLA were flagged by cumulative public TCR beta family frequency.

Regarding this clonotype: Antigen specificity is unknown.

The source of this sequence is a human donor in good health (CMV status not recorded). Some clones in this sample may be carry-over from other donors' samples. The chain carries TRBV12-3 or TRBV12-4 and TRBJ1-2; tentative D call: TRBD1 (6 bases). Sequencing used PBMCs. This chain's CDR3 is CASSRPGGGYTF. The DNA for the CDR3 is TGTGCCAGCAGTCGACCGGGGGGCGGCTACACCTTC.